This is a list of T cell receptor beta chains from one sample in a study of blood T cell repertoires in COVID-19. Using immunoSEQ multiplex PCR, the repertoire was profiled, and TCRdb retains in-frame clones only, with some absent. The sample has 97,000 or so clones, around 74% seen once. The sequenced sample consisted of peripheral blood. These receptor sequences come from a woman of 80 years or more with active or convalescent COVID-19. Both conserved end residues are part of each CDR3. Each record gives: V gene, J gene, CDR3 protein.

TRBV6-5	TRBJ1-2	CASSPRTGYGYTF
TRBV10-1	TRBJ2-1	CASSRSGTYNEQFF
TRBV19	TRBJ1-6	CASSIDRNRNSPLHF
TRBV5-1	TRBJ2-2	CASSYTGNTGTGELFF
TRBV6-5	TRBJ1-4	CASSAPAGGESELFF
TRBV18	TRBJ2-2	CASSPRTGTGELFF
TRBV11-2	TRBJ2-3	CASSLSPSGRRGTDTQYF
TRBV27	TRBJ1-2	CASSWGLYGYTF
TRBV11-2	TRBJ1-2	CASSLDTAYGYTF
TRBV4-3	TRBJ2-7	CASSQDVIRTSTYEQYF
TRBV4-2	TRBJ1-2	CASSRGQGRDYGYTF
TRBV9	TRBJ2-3	CASSVDQQGVTDTQYF
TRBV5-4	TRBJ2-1	CASSLAGGNYEQFF
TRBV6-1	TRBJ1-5	CASSEITGRRNNQPQHF
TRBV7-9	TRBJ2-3	CASSTSRGRFADTQYF
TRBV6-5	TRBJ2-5	CAQLREYHQETQYF
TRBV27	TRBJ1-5	CASSWDRLEPQHF
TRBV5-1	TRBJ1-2	CASSWGGAVNYGYTF
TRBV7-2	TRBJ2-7	CASSLGLEQYF
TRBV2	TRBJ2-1	CASSISRDNEQFF
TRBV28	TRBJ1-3	CASTEGVHSGNTIYF
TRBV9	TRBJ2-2	CASSAGLAGGPSDTGELFF
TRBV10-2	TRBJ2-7	CASSELAGSSEQYF
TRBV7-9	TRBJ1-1	CASSLQGGTEAFF
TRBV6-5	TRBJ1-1	CASRPGQAYTEAFF
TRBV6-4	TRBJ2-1	CASSDFLTSGSHEQFF
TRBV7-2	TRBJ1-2	CASSPVNYGYTF
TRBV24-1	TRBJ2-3	CATSVGRGVGTDTQYF
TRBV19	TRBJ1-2	CARSGEGYTF
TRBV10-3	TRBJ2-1	CATSPGREGNEQFF
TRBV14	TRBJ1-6	CASSQVGTVKSPLHF
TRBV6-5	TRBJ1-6	CASSHSDRKSSPLHF
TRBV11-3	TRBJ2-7	CASSWGGSSSEQYF
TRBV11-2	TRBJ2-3	CASSRQLSVTDTQYF
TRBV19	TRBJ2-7	CASSRDRGYEQYF
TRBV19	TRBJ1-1	CASTDPRQGTNTEAFF
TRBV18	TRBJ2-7	CASSPRGLEEQYF
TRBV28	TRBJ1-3	CASSLSGRGERGNTIYF
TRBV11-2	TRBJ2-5	CASSSLGGGGQETQYF
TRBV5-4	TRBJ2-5	CASSLFGETQYF
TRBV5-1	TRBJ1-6	CASSSGQGGSPLHF
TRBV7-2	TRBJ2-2	CASSLIRLLSPGELFF
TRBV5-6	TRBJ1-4	CASSWGGQASFATNEKLFF
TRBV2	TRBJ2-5	CASSVSGRAEETQYF
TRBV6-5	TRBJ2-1	CASRNGISYNEQFF
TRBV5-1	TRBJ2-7	CASSRGTSESYEQYF
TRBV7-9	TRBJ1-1	CASSLGQGYTEAFF
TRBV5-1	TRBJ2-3	CASSTGQGSTDTQYF
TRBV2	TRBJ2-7	CASSRDRGFDEQYF
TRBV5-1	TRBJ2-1	CASSLGGLTYNEQFF
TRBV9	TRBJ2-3	CASSVVSRTDTQYF
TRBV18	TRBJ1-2	CASSPRTANYGYTF
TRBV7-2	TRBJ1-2	CASNLGQGSYGYTF
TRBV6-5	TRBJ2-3	CASSRVDSSTDTQYF
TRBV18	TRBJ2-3	CASSTGSPGDTQYF
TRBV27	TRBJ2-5	CASSLGGTPKETQYF
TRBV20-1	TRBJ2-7	CSASRGARYEQYF